The clone carrying this T cell receptor beta chain was seen ten or more times. Its antigen is unknown. This sample was taken from a study of response to subunit inactivated influenza vaccine. Germline CDR1 and CDR2: SGHRS and YFSETQ. V dropped 3 bases and J dropped 5 bases, with 7 bases sitting between them. This CDR3 is built from 12 residues. Study-wide findings and caveats: Few new T cells, the authors suggested, are recruited by each seasonal influenza vaccination.

TCRdb re-analysed the RT-PCR reads in MiXCR, keeping a single row per CDR3 protein. The sample carries fewer than 600,000 distinct CDR3 sequences, 7.2% recorded once. This receptor was taken from a man aged 50-75 years who received an inactivated influenza vaccine. The chain links TRBV5-1 to TRBJ2-3; a weak D match, TRBD1 (6 bases). Material: PBMCs from blood, obtained roughly 24 months after vaccination. CDR3 sequence (DNA): TGCGCCAGCAGCTCGGACAGAGATACGCAGTATTTT. Translating gives CASSSDRDTQYF.